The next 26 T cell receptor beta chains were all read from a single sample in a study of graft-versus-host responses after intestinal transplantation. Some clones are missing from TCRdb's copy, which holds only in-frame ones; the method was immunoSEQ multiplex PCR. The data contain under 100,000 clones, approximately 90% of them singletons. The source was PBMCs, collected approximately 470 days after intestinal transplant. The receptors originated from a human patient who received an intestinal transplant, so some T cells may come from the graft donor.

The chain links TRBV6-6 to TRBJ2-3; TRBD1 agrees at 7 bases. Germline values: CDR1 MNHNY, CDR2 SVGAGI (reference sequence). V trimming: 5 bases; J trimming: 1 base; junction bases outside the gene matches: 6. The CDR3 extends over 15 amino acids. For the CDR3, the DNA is TGTGCCAGCAGTGCCCCGGGACAGCGCACAGATACGCAGTATTTT. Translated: CASSAPGQRTDTQYF.

CDR3 in amino acids: CSINVGKETQYF. The DNA of the CDR3 is TGCAGCATTAACGTTGGCAAAGAGACCCAGTACTTC. V usage is TRBV29-1 and J usage is TRBJ2-5; D uncertain. CDR1 and CDR2 from the germline V gene are SQVTM and ANQGSEA. The CDR3 runs to 12 residues. Trimming removed 8 bases at V and 3 bases at J, with 13 bases between. The full variable domain, completed using reference TRBV29-1 and TRBJ2-5, is SAVISQKPSRDICQRGTSLTIQCQVDSQVTMMFWYRQQPGQSLTLIATANQGSEATYESGFVIDKFPISRPNLTFSTLTVSNMSPEDSSIYLCSINVGKETQYFGPGTRLLVL.

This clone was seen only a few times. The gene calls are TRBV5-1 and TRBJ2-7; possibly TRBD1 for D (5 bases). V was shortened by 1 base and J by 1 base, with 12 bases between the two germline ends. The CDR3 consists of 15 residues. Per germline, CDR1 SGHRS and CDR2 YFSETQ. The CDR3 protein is CASSLLAGPSYEQYF. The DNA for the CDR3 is TGCGCCAGCAGCTTGTTGGCAGGGCCATCCTACGAGCAGTACTTC. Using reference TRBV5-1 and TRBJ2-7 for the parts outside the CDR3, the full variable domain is KAGVTQTPRYLIKTRGQQVTLSCSPISGHRSVSWYQQTPGQGLQFLFEYFSETQRNKGNFPGRFSGRQFSNSRSEMNVSTLELGDSALYLCASSLLAGPSYEQYFGPGTRLTVT.

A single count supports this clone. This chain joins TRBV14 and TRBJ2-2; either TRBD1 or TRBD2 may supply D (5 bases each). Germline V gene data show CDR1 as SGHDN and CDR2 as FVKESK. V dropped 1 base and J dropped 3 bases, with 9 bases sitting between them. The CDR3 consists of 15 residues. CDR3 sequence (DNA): TGTGCCAGCAGCCAAGGGGGACCGTACACCGGGGAGCTGTTTTTT. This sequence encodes CASSQGGPYTGELFF. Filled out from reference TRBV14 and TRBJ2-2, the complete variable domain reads EAGVTQFPSHSVIEKGQTVTLRCDPISGHDNLYWYRRVMGKEIKFLLHFVKESKQDESGMPNNRFLAERTGGTYSTLKVQPAELEDSGVYFCASSQGGPYTGELFFGEGSRLTVL.

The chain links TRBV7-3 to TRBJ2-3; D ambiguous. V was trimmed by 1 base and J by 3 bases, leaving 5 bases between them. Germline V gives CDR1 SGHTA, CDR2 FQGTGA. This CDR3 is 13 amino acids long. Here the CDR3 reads CASSLRKTDTQYF. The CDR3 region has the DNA TGTGCCAGCAGCTTAAGAAAGACAGATACGCAGTATTTT.

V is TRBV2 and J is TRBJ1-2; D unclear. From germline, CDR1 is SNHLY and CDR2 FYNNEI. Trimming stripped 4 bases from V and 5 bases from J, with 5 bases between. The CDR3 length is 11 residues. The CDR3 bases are TGTGCCAGCAGTGCAGATTATGGCTACACCTTC. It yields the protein CASSADYGYTF.

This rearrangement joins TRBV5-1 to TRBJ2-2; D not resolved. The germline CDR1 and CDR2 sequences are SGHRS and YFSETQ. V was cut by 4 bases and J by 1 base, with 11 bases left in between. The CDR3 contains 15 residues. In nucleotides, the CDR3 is TGCGCCAGCAGCCCCCGGGCAGGGAACACCGGGGAGCTGTTTTTT. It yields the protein CASSPRAGNTGELFF.

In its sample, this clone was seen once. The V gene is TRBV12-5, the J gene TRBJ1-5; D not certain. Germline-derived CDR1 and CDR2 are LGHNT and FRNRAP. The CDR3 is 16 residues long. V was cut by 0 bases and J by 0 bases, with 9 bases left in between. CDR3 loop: CASGLVWGDSNQPQHF. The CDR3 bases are TGTGCTAGTGGTTTGGTATGGGGAGATAGCAATCAGCCCCAGCATTTT. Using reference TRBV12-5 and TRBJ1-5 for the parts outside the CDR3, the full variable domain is DARVTQTPRHKVTEMGQEVTMRCQPILGHNTVFWYRQTMMQGLELLAYFRNRAPLDDSGMPKDRFSAEMPDATLATLKIQPSEPRDSAVYFCASGLVWGDSNQPQHFGDGTRLSIL.

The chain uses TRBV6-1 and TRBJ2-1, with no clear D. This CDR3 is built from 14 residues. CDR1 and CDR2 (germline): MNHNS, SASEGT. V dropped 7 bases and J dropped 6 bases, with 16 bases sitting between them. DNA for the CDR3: TGTGCCAGCACTTTAGGGCCGGATTTCAATGAGCAGTTCTTC. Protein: CASTLGPDFNEQFF.

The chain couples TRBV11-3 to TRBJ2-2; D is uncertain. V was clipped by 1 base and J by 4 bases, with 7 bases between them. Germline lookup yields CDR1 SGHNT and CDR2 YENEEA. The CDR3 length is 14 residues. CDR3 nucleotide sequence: TGTGCCAGCAGCTTAGTCGGCTCCACCGGGGAGCTGTTTTTT. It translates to CASSLVGSTGELFF.

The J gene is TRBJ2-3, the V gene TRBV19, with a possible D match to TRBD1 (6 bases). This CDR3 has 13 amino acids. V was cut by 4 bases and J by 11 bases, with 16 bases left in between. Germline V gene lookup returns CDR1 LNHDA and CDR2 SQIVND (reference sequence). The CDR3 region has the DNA TGTGCCAGTAGTACCCAAGGCAGGGGTGAGCAGTATTTT. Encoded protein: CASSTQGRGEQYF.

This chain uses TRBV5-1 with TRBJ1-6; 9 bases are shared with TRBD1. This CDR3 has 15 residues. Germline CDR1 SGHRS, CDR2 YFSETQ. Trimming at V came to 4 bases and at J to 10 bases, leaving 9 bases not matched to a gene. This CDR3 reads CASSLAGQGRSPLHF. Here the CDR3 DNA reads TGCGCCAGCAGCCTCGCCGGACAGGGGCGGTCACCCCTCCACTTT.

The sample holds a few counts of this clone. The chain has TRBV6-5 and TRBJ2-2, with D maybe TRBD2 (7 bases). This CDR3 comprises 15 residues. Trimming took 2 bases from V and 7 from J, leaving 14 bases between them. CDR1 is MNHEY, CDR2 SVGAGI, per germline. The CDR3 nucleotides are TGTGCCAGCAGTTACACGGCGGGGGCAGGCGGGGAGCTGTTTTTT. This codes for CASSYTAGAGGELFF.

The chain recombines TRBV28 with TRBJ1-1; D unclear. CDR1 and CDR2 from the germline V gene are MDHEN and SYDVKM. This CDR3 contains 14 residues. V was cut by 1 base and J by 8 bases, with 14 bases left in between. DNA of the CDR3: TGTGCCAGCAGTTTATTAGGATCGGGAGCAGAAGCTTTCTTT. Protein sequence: CASSLLGSGAEAFF.

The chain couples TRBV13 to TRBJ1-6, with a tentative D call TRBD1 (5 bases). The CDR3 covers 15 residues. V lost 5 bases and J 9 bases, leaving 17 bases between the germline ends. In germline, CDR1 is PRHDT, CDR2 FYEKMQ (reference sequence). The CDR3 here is CASSPPGGVGSPLHF. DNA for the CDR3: TGTGCCAGCAGCCCCCCCGGGGGGGTTGGTTCACCCCTCCACTTT.

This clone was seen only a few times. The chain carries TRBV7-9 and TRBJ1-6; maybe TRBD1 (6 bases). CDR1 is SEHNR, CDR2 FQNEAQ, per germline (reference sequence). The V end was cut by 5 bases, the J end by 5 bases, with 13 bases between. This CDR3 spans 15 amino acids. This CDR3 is CASSVTGHHNSPLHF. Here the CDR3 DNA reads TGTGCCAGCAGCGTGACGGGACACCATAATTCACCCCTCCACTTT.

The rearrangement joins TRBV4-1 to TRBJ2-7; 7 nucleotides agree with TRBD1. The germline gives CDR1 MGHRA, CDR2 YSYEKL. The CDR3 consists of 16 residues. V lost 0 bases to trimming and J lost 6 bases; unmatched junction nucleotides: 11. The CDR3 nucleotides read TGCGCCAGCAGCCAAGATTGGGGACCGACAGGGTTCGAGCAGTACTTC. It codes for CASSQDWGPTGFEQYF.

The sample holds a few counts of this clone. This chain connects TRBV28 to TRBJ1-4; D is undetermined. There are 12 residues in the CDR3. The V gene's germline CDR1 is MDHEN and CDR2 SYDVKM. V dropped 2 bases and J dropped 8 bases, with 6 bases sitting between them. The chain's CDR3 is CASSLGREKLFF. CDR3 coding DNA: TGTGCCAGCAGTTTAGGGCGGGAAAAACTGTTTTTT.

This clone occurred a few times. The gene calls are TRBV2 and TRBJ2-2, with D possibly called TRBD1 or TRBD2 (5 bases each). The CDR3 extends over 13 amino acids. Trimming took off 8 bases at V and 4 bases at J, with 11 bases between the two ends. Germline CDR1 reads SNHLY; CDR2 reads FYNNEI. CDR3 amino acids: CASPRGPTGELFF. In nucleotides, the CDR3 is TGTGCCAGCCCACGGGGCCCCACCGGGGAGCTGTTTTTT. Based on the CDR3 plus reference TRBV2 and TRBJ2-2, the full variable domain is EPEVTQTPSHQVTQMGQEVILRCVPISNHLYFYWYRQILGQKVEFLVSFYNNEISEKSEIFDDQFSVERPDGSNFTLKIRSTKLEDSAMYFCASPRGPTGELFFGEGSRLTVL.

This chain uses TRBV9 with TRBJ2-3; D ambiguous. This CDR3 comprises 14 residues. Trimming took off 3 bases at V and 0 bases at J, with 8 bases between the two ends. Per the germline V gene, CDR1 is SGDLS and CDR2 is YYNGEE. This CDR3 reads CASSEHSSTDTQYF. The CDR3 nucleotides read TGTGCCAGCAGCGAGCACTCGAGCACAGATACGCAGTATTTT.

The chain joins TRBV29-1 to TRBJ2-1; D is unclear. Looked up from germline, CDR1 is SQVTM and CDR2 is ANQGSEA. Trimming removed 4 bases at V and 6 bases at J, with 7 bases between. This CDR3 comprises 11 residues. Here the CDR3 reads CSVVKSNEQFF. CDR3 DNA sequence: TGCAGCGTTGTCAAGTCCAATGAGCAGTTCTTC.

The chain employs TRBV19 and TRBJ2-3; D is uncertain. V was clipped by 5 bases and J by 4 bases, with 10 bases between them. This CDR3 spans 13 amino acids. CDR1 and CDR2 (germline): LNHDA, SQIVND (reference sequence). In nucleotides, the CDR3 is TGTGCCAGTAGTTCCCAGGTGGCAGATACGCAGTATTTT. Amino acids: CASSSQVADTQYF.

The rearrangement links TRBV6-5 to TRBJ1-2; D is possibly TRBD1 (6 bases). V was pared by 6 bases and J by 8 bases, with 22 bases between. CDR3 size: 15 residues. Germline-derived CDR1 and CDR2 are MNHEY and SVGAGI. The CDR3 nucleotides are TGTGCCAGCAGGAGGGGGACCGCAAGTAGTCTCGGCTACACCTTC. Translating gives CASRRGTASSLGYTF.

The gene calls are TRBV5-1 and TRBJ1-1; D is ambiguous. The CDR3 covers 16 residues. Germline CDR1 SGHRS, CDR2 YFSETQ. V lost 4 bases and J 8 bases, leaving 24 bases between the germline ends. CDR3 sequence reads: CASSRTPGQLAGEAFF. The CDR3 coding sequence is TGCGCCAGCAGCAGGACCCCTGGGCAGCTTGCGGGGGAAGCTTTCTTT.

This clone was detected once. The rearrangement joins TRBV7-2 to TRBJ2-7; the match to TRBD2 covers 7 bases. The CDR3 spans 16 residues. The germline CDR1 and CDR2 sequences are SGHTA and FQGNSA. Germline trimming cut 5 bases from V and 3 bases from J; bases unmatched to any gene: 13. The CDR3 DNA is TGTGCCAGCAGCAGGGTATGGGGGGGAACATTCTACGAGCAGTACTTC. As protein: CASSRVWGGTFYEQYF.

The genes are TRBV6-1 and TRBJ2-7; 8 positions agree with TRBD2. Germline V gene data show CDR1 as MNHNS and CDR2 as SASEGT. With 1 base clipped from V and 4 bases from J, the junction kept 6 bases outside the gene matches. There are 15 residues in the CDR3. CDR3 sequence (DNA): TGTGCCAGCAGTGAAGAGACGGGGGGGCCGTACGAGCAGTACTTC. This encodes CASSEETGGPYEQYF.